This TCR beta chain was recorded in a study of shared clonotypes between healthy human individuals. In the naive CD8 group, cells lacked CD45RO and were positively selected for CCR7, so terminally differentiated effector memory CD45RA+ cells were left out. A single count supports this clone. What it binds is unknown. Measured with immunoSEQ multiplex PCR; TCRdb has only the in-frame clones, and not every one. Of more than 550,000 clones in the sample, about 91% were seen once. V gave up 8 bases and J gave up 2 bases, with 16 bases separating them. Germline assignment: CDR1 MGHRA and CDR2 YSYEKL. The CDR3 runs to 14 residues. Notes on the study in general: Estimated richness was generally greater in naive than memory subsets.

The J gene is TRBJ2-7, the V gene TRBV4-1, with D possibly TRBD2 on 6 matching bases. Sequenced sample: naive CD8+ T cells sorted from blood. This sequence originates from a man younger than 45 in good health. The chain's CDR3 is CASGPGTPTYEQYF. The CDR3 coding sequence is TGCGCCAGCGGCCCCGGGACTCCAACCTACGAGCAGTACTTC.